The T cell receptor beta chain described here comes from a study of blood T cell repertoires in COVID-19. Study in general: Sources were T cells, B-cell-depleted T cells, or PBMCs; the material itself was cDNA or gDNA.

CDR1 LNHDA and CDR2 SQIVND come from the germline V gene (reference sequence). V shed 8 bases, J shed 4 bases, and the junction held 3 bases outside the gene matches. There are 13 residues in the CDR3. This table comes from immunoSEQ multiplex PCR, and its TCRdb copy is limited to in-frame clones, with some not included. The table has 150,000 to 200,000 clones, roughly 79% seen once. The clonotype was recovered from a woman older than 75 with COVID-19, enrolled during active disease. V usage is TRBV19 and J usage is TRBJ2-1, with 9 positions matching TRBD1. Sequencing was carried out using peripheral blood. This CDR3 reads CASCGTGYNEQFF. The CDR3, as DNA: TGTGCCAGTTGCGGGACAGGGTACAATGAGCAGTTCTTC.